This TCR beta chain was recorded in a study of blood T cells in healthy people across ages. Study context: Using template switching, researchers captured about one barcoded beta molecule for each two T cells. Findings of the study overall: In long-lived donors, naive CD4+ cell counts and diversity exceeded those of aged donors. Per million T cells, TCR beta diversity dropped about linearly as age rose.

For this clonotype: The antigen is unknown.

Through a sample-barcoded 5' primer and a J-beta primer mix, a second PCR was run for roughly 6 to 11 cycles. MiXCR, applied by TCRdb to the 5' RACE reads, yields one record per CDR3 protein. The sample includes over 950,000 distinct CDR3 sequences, 35% to 45% seen only once; the top ten take around 13%. Source material: blood. The TCR was taken from a man younger than 35 in good health.

The CDR3 spells CASSYYTSGGRDEQFF. CDR3 DNA sequence: TGTGCCAGCAGTTACTACACTAGCGGGGGAAGGGATGAGCAGTTCTTC. V and J are TRBV6-5 and TRBJ2-1; TRBD2 matches at 11 bases. The CDR3 loop spans 16 amino acids. Trimming at V came to 1 base and at J to 8 bases, leaving 7 bases not matched to a gene. Germline CDR1 reads MNHEY; CDR2 reads SVGAGI.